The 23 T cell receptor delta chains in this list originate from one sample, sequenced in a study of γδ T cells in repeated Plasmodium falciparum infection. TCRdb re-called the multiplex PCR reads using CATT. This sample carries tens of thousands of delta-chain clones, 0.9% to 1% of them seen once, and the ten largest clones take just under 10%. Vgamma9/Vdelta2+ and Vdelta2-negative gammadelta T cells were flow-sorted from PBMC for bulk sequencing. The specimen sequenced was gamma-delta T cells from blood. The receptors were sampled from a pool of human donors (malaria-infected and uninfected, not separated).

This clone appeared a few times. For this DNA, TCRdb reports the protein of a much larger clone, which diverges at residue 21, most likely from a read error; the protein presented here is translated directly from the DNA. The chain uses TRDV1 and TRDJ1; a possible D gene is TRDD2 (5 bases). The CDR3 length is 23 residues. Germline V gene data show CDR1 as TSWWSYY and CDR2 as QGS. In nucleotides, the CDR3 is TGTGCTCTTGGGGACCCCCTCTCTACGGCCCCAACCTACGTCCATCAGTACACCGATAAACACATCTTT. Amino acid sequence: CALGDPLSTAPTYVHQYTDKHIF.

This clone appeared many times. TCRdb records a much larger clone's protein for this DNA, with a difference at residue 12 that likely arises from a read error; the protein given is the translation of the DNA. The J gene is TRDJ1, the V gene TRDV1, with TRDD3 as a possible D gene (5 bases). From germline, CDR1 is TSWWSYY and CDR2 QGS. CDR3 length equals 15 residues. The CDR3 loop is CALWGRVSYTDRLIF. The CDR3 DNA reads as TGTGCTCTGTGGGGAAGAGTGTCGTACACCGATAGACTCATCTTT.

On this clone: TCRdb's protein, taken from a much larger clone, differs from this DNA's translation at residue 4, likely owing to a read error; the protein displayed comes from the DNA. The chain has TRDV2 and TRDJ1; TRDD3 matches 13 bases. The J gene, left out of TCRdb, was set here by checking the DNA against germline. The J segment lost 1 base and the V segment lost 5 bases, leaving 6 bases of the junction unmatched. CDR1 and CDR2 (germline): GEAIGNYY, EKD. This CDR3 comprises 16 residues. The CDR3 nucleotides are TGTGCCTGTGGCACTGGGGGATACGCCTCCACCGATAAACTCATCTTT. Its protein product is CACGTGGYASTDKLIF.

This clone was counted ten times or more. The chain uses TRDV2 and TRDJ1, with 13 bases identical to TRDD3. The V segment lost 3 bases and the J segment 1 base; nucleotides outside the gene matches: 10. CDR3 size: 18 residues. The germline V gene encodes CDR1 GEAIGNYY and CDR2 EKD. Here the CDR3 DNA reads TGTGCCTGTGACGCCTTACTGGGGGATACGCGGGGCACCGATAAACTCATCTTT. This encodes CACDALLGDTRGTDKLIF.

A few counts support this clone. The protein TCRdb gives is from a much larger clone and does not agree with this DNA's translation at residue 13, likely a read error; the protein shown here comes from the DNA. V usage is TRDV1 and J usage is TRDJ1; 9 positions match TRDD3. Germline matching of the DNA provided the J gene here, since TCRdb leaves it blank. Losses at the gene ends were 1 base for V and 4 bases for J; bases not matched to a gene: 13. In germline, CDR1 is TSWWSYY, CDR2 QGS. This CDR3 comprises 18 residues. The CDR3 is CALGEPLLLGEIIDKLIF. The DNA for the CDR3 is TGTGCTCTTGGGGAACCCCTCCTACTGGGGGAAATAATCGATAAACTCATCTTT.

With regard to this clone: TCRdb's entry gives the protein of a much larger clone, which mismatches this DNA's translation at residue 13, likely from a read error; the protein reported here is translated from the DNA. The CDR3 DNA sequence: TGTGCTCTTGGGTCCTTCATCCGGGGATTCCGATCGTGCACCGATAAACTCATCTTT. This sequence encodes CALGSFIRGFRSCTDKLIF. The genes are TRDV1 and TRDJ1, with D perhaps TRDD3 (6 bases). The J gene, absent from TCRdb, was called here by matching the DNA to germline. Germline CDR1 reads TSWWSYY; CDR2 reads QGS. Trimming pared 5 bases from V and 1 base from J, leaving 26 bases between. This CDR3 region has 19 residues.

The table lists this clone with a few counts. This DNA's translation differs at residue 15 from TCRdb's protein, which comes from a much larger clone; a read error is likely, and the protein shown is translated from the DNA. The J gene was not called, though the V gene is TRDV2; the table's TRDD3 call for D was not verified on the DNA. Germline CDR1 GEAIGNYY, CDR2 EKD. The CDR3 has 16 amino acids. The DNA for the CDR3 is TGTGCCTGTGACCCACTGGGGGATTTGGACACCGATAAACTCACCTTT. This codes for CACDPLGDLDTDKLTF.

This clone was seen a few times. This sequence may be a read error, since a much larger clone differs from it by one base. V is TRDV1 and J is TRDJ2, with 8 bases lining up with TRDD3. No J gene is reported in TCRdb; it was inferred here by comparing the DNA with germline. Germline CDR1 is TSWWSYY and CDR2 is QGS. This CDR3 has 20 amino acids. The trim removed 0 bases at V and 4 bases at J, leaving 16 bases unmatched. CDR3 region: CALGELWLPRGIAKTAQLFF. The DNA for the CDR3 is TGTGCTCTTGGGGAACTTTGGCTTCCAAGGGGGATAGCTAAGACAGCACAACTCTTCTTT.

This clone was recorded at least ten times. The chain uses TRDV1 and TRDJ1; D uncertain. TCRdb carries no J gene annotation; the J gene was assigned here by matching the DNA with germline. Germline V gene sequence: CDR1 TSWWSYY, CDR2 QGS. The ends were cut back, 2 bases at V and 10 bases at J, with 20 bases in the middle. CDR3 size: 15 residues. This chain's CDR3 is CALGERTSPRFALIF. As DNA, the CDR3 is TGTGCTCTTGGGGAAAGAACGTCCCCTCGGTTCGCACTCATCTTT.

Ten or more counts support this clone. The mismatch at residue 11 between this DNA's translation and the TCRdb protein of a much larger clone likely reflects a read error; the protein shown is translated from the DNA. The chain joins TRDV2 to TRDJ1; 8 bases align to TRDD3. Germline loops: CDR1 GEAIGNYY, CDR2 EKD. J lost 3 bases, V lost 3 bases, and 11 bases had no gene match. The CDR3 length is 16 residues. The DNA of the CDR3 is TGTGCCTGTGACGAAGTTTCGAGGGATACGGCCGATAAACTCATCTTT. Translation gives CACDEVSRDTADKLIF.

In its sample, this clone was seen a few times. This DNA translates differently at residue 3 from the TCRdb protein, which is that of a much larger clone; a read error is likely, and the protein shown is the DNA's own translation. The chain carries TRDV1 and TRDJ1; D might be TRDD3 (8 bases). Assignment of the J gene here rests on matching the DNA to germline, because TCRdb gives none. Germline CDR1 and CDR2: TSWWSYY and QGS. This CDR3 is 18 amino acids long. CDR3 region: CAPGDRNSYKGWGTKLIF. The CDR3 DNA follows: TGTGCTCCTGGGGATCGCAATTCCTACAAGGGCTGGGGGACCAAACTCATCTTT.

This clone was seen more than once but under ten times. This likely came from a read error, as a far larger clone is one base away. This sequence joins TRDV2 and TRDJ1; 11 nucleotides line up with TRDD3. TCRdb carries no J gene annotation; the J gene was assigned here by matching the DNA with germline. The germline V gene encodes CDR1 GEAIGNYY and CDR2 EKD. The CDR3 spans 19 residues. The DNA of the CDR3 is TGTGCCTGTGACCCCGTACTGGGGGATAACGGTCTCCACACCGACAAACTCATCTTT. This sequence encodes CACDPVLGDNGLHTDKLIF.

About this clone: A far larger clone differs by one base, so this is likely a read error. The same CDR3 arises from other DNA sequences in this sample as well. This chain links TRDV1 with TRDJ1; TRDD3 agrees at 13 bases. The J gene, left out of TCRdb, was set here by checking the DNA against germline. The CDR3 runs 25 residues. In germline, CDR1 is TSWWSYY, CDR2 QGS. The CDR3 loop reads CALGELWSSYVGQAYWGIRTDKLIF. DNA for the CDR3: TGTGCTCTCGGGGAACTTTGGTCTTCCTACGTAGGGCAGGCGTACTGGGGGATACGGACCGATAAACTCATCTTT.

Concerning this clone itself: This sequence is one base from a far larger clone and is likely a read error. This specimen includes other DNA sequences encoding the same CDR3. This sequence joins TRDV2 and TRDJ2; 13 bases agree with TRDD3. Because TCRdb records no J gene, it was assigned here through a match of the DNA to germline. The CDR3 is made up of 19 amino acids. The V gene's germline CDR1 is GEAIGNYY and CDR2 EKD. The CDR3 is CACDTVLGDTRALTAQLFF. The CDR3 DNA follows: TGTGCCTGTGACACCGTACTGGGGGATACGCGGGCTTTAACAGCACAACTCTTCTTT.

This clone was recorded many times. Translating this DNA gives a protein that differs at residue 9 from the TCRdb one, which belongs to a much larger clone; a read error is likely, and the protein shown is this translation. The V and J genes are TRDV2 and TRDJ3; 8 bases are shared with TRDD3. In the absence of a J gene in TCRdb, the DNA was matched to germline to assign it here. The CDR3 is made up of 18 amino acids. The germline V gene encodes CDR1 GEAIGNYY and CDR2 EKD. V trimming: 0 bases; J trimming: 0 bases; junction bases outside the gene matches: 3. The CDR3 DNA sequence: TGTGCCTGTGACACCGTACTGGGGGGCTCCTGGGACACCCGACAGATGTTTTTC. Translation: CACDTVLGGSWDTRQMFF.

This clone was counted between two and nine times. It is likely a read error: a sequence one base away is far more abundant. The identical CDR3 is also encoded by other nucleotide sequences in the sample. Called V gene: TRDV1; the J gene was not called; TRDD3 is the table's D call and was not checked against the DNA. This CDR3 contains 16 residues. Per the germline V gene, CDR1 is TSWWSYY and CDR2 is QGS. CDR3 residues: CALSSGGDTPALLLIF. The CDR3 DNA follows: TGTGCTCTTTCCTCAGGGGGGGATACGCCGGCGTTGTTGCTCATCTTT.

As concerns this clone: Translating this DNA gives a protein that differs at residue 8 from the TCRdb one, which belongs to a much larger clone; a read error is likely, and the protein shown is this translation. The V call is TRDV2, the J call TRDJ1, with D tentatively TRDD3 (6 bases). The V and J ends lost 4 bases and 0 bases respectively, with 17 bases between them. This CDR3 region has 16 residues. Per the germline V gene, CDR1 is GEAIGNYY and CDR2 is EKD. As DNA, the CDR3 is TGTGCCTGTGATCTTCTGGGGAATACGAACACCGATAAACTCATCTTT. It translates to CACDLLGNTNTDKLIF.

This clone has at least ten counts. With only one base between it and a far larger clone, this is likely a read error. The same CDR3 is also encoded by other DNA sequences in this sample. The J gene is TRDJ1, the V gene TRDV2; D gene uncertain. Germline V gene lookup returns CDR1 GEAIGNYY and CDR2 EKD. This CDR3 has 15 amino acids. Here the CDR3 reads CACDTVGQYTDKLIF. In DNA, the CDR3 is TGTGCCTGTGACACCGTTGGACAGTACACTGATAAACTCATCTTT.

In this sample, this clone turned up a few times. TCRdb records a much larger clone's protein for this DNA, with a difference at residue 15 that likely arises from a read error; the protein given is the translation of the DNA. The chain recombines TRDV1 with TRDJ1; 8 nucleotides agree with TRDD3. The J gene, not given by TCRdb, was assigned here from a germline match of the nucleotide sequence. Per germline, CDR1 TSWWSYY and CDR2 QGS. J was trimmed by 8 bases and V by 1 base; bases with no gene match: 24. The CDR3 length is 20 residues. The CDR3: CALGEPQYTPSYWGVQKLIF. CDR3 DNA sequence: TGTGCTCTTGGGGAACCCCAGTATACGCCCTCCTACTGGGGGGTACAAAAACTCATCTTT.

This clone was recorded at least ten times. The mismatch at residue 3 between this DNA's translation and the TCRdb protein of a much larger clone likely reflects a read error; the protein shown is translated from the DNA. The rearrangement joins TRDV2 to TRDJ1, with 9 nucleotides matching TRDD3. Germline CDR1 and CDR2: GEAIGNYY and EKD. The CDR3 length is 16 residues. CDR3 in amino acids: CARDTNLGDTADKLIF. CDR3 sequence (DNA): TGTGCCCGTGACACCAACCTAGGGGATACGGCCGATAAACTCATCTTT.

A few counts support this clone. It differs at one base from a far larger clone, so likely a read error. The same CDR3 arises from other DNA sequences in this sample as well. The chain joins TRDV1 to TRDJ1, with 12 bases matching TRDD3. Assignment of the J gene here rests on matching the DNA to germline, because TCRdb gives none. Germline V CDR1 and CDR2: TSWWSYY, QGS. The CDR3 runs to 24 residues. Trimming at V came to 1 base and at J to 0 bases, leaving 24 bases not matched to a gene. CDR3 bases: TGTGCTCTTGGGGAACGGGCGGTGAGGAACCTAGGCCTACTGGGGGATACTTACACCGATAAACTCATCTTT. As protein: CALGERAVRNLGLLGDTYTDKLIF.

This clone was counted between two and nine times. A read error is the likely source, as a far larger clone sits one nucleotide away. At the DNA level, this CDR3 is encoded by other sequences in the same sample as well. The chain carries TRDV1 and TRDJ1; the D is unclear. The J gene is absent in TCRdb and was assigned here via DNA matching to germline. The germline CDR1 and CDR2 sequences are TSWWSYY and QGS. The CDR3 extends over 18 amino acids. The germline V and J ends were trimmed by 1 base and 2 bases, with 20 bases remaining between them. CDR3 sequence reads: CALGEHIPPGAVTDKLIF. For the CDR3, the DNA is TGTGCTCTTGGGGAACATATCCCCCCCGGGGCCGTTACCGATAAACTCATCTTT.

Comment on this clone: TCRdb's protein, taken from a much larger clone, differs from this DNA's translation at residue 4, likely owing to a read error; the protein displayed comes from the DNA. This specimen includes other DNA sequences encoding the same CDR3. DNA of the CDR3: TGTGCCTGTGAAGGTACTGGGGGACGTAACTACGATAAACTCATCTTT. Translation gives CACEGTGGRNYDKLIF. The rearrangement links TRDV2 to TRDJ1; 9 bases match TRDD3. Here the J gene was assigned by germline matching of the DNA, as TCRdb has none. Germline V gene lookup returns CDR1 GEAIGNYY and CDR2 EKD. The J segment lost 4 bases and the V segment lost 4 bases, leaving 12 bases of the junction unmatched. This CDR3 contains 16 residues.